A single sample is the source of the 9 T cell receptor beta chains below, sequenced in a study of T cell changes during pregnancy in multiple sclerosis. Measured with immunoSEQ multiplex PCR; TCRdb has only the in-frame clones, and not every one. The table lists about 36,000 clones, about 92% of them singletons. The source was CD4+ T cells from peripheral blood mononuclear cells, collected after pregnancy. These receptors were obtained from a female donor in good health, enrolled as a control in a pregnancy study.

J is TRBJ2-3 and V is TRBV9; no firm D call. This CDR3 is 13 amino acids long. Trimming took 4 bases from V and 0 from J, leaving 6 bases between them. CDR1 is SGDLS, CDR2 YYNGEE, per germline. The CDR3 DNA reads TGTGCCAGCAGCCCCCTTAGCACAGATACGCAGTATTTT. It codes for CASSPLSTDTQYF. The full variable domain, completed using reference TRBV9 and TRBJ2-3, is DSGVTQTPKHLITATGQRVTLRCSPRSGDLSVYWYQQSLDQGLQFLIQYYNGEERAKGNILERFSAQQFPDLHSELNLSSLELGDSALYFCASSPLSTDTQYFGPGTRLTVL.

The chain employs TRBV2 and TRBJ2-5; 9 bases line up with TRBD2. There are 15 residues in the CDR3. Germline lookup yields CDR1 SNHLY and CDR2 FYNNEI. Trimming cost V 3 bases and J 3 bases; bases outside gene matches: 5. The DNA of the CDR3 is TGTGCCAGCAGTGAGGTGCGGGGGGGGGAAGAGACCCAGTACTTC. This translates into CASSEVRGGEETQYF.

The V gene is TRBV18, the J gene TRBJ2-1, with a weak D call TRBD1 (6 bases). Trimming removed 5 bases from V and 0 bases from J, with 20 bases in between. This CDR3 contains 18 residues. Germline V CDR1 and CDR2: KGHSH, LQKENI. The CDR3 nucleotides are TGTGCCAGCTCAATAAGGGGGATAGAGTTTAACTCCTACAATGAGCAGTTCTTC. Its translation: CASSIRGIEFNSYNEQFF.

The chain recombines TRBV28 with TRBJ2-1; D might be TRBD2 (5 bases). CDR3 size: 15 residues. The ends were cut back, 3 bases at V and 2 bases at J, with 11 bases in the middle. Germline V gives CDR1 MDHEN, CDR2 SYDVKM. The CDR3, as DNA: TGTGCCAGCAGTTTTCGGGAATCCCCCTACAATGAGCAGTTCTTC. Encoded protein: CASSFRESPYNEQFF.

The V and J genes are TRBV28 and TRBJ2-7; tentative D call: TRBD2 (6 bases). Germline V CDR1 and CDR2: MDHEN, SYDVKM. V lost 2 bases, J lost 0 bases, and 11 bases lay in between. The CDR3 contains 15 residues. In nucleotides, the CDR3 is TGTGCCAGCAGTTTAGGGCTAGCGAACTCCTACGAGCAGTACTTC. The encoded protein is CASSLGLANSYEQYF. The whole variable domain, remainder taken from reference TRBV28 and TRBJ2-7, is DVKVTQSSRYLVKRTGEKVFLECVQDMDHENMFWYRQDPGLGLRLIYFSYDVKMKEKGDIPEGYSVSREKKERFSLILESASTNQTSMYLCASSLGLANSYEQYFGPGTRLTVT.

V usage is TRBV19 and J usage is TRBJ1-3; 8 positions match TRBD1. CDR1 is LNHDA and CDR2 is SQIVND in the germline V gene (reference sequence). The CDR3 is 14 residues long. V lost 5 bases, J lost 8 bases, and 8 bases stayed unmatched. The CDR3 reads CASSQTGEKYTIYF. As DNA, the CDR3 is TGTGCCAGTAGTCAGACAGGGGAGAAGTACACCATATATTTT.

The rearrangement joins TRBV29-1 to TRBJ2-1, with 8 bases matching TRBD2. The V gene's germline CDR1 is SQVTM and CDR2 ANQGSEA. The CDR3 consists of 15 residues. Germline trimming cut 4 bases from V and 7 bases from J; bases unmatched to any gene: 12. The CDR3 nucleotides read TGCAGCGTTGGGCCGGTCGTCGGCGGGAGGAATGAGCAGTTCTTC. Amino acid sequence: CSVGPVVGGRNEQFF.

This chain uses TRBV5-1 with TRBJ2-7, with 11 bases aligning to TRBD2. Germline loops: CDR1 SGHRS, CDR2 YFSETQ. The CDR3 runs 16 residues. The V and J ends lost 4 bases and 3 bases, in that order; junction bases with no gene match: 9. This CDR3 reads CASSPLPGLAVYEQYF. DNA of the CDR3: TGCGCCAGCAGCCCCCTCCCGGGACTAGCGGTCTACGAGCAGTACTTC.

In DNA form, the CDR3 reads TGTGCCAGCAGCCGCGGGACAGCCTCTAACTACGAGCAGTACTTC. Encoded protein: CASSRGTASNYEQYF. The chain joins TRBV5-4 to TRBJ2-7, with D perhaps matching TRBD1 (7 bases). This CDR3 has 15 residues. The V gene's germline CDR1 is SGHNT and CDR2 YYREEE (reference sequence). Trimming took off 4 bases at V and 3 bases at J, with 17 bases between the two ends.